The 9 T cell receptor beta chains given below trace back to one sample, sequenced in a study of cytomegalovirus exposure and HLA in healthy donors. This table comes from immunoSEQ multiplex PCR, and its TCRdb copy is limited to in-frame clones, with some not included. The table lists tens of thousands of clones, roughly nine tenths of them singletons. The sequenced sample consisted of PBMCs. The receptors were sampled from a woman under 30 in good health and CMV-seronegative.

This clone is a singleton in its sample. The gene calls are TRBV10-3 and TRBJ2-3, with D unclear. V was clipped by 5 bases and J by 3 bases, with 6 bases between them. In germline, CDR1 is ENHRY, CDR2 SYGVKD. This CDR3 comprises 12 residues. In nucleotides, the CDR3 is TGTGCCATCAGTAATAGAACAGATACGCAGTATTTT. Protein: CAISNRTDTQYF.

The chain carries TRBV15 and TRBJ2-1; a possible D gene is TRBD1 (6 bases). The germline V and J ends were trimmed by 7 bases and 5 bases, with 15 bases remaining between them. The CDR3 contains 14 residues. Per germline, CDR1 LNHNV and CDR2 YYDKDF (reference sequence). The CDR3 bases are TGTGCCACCAATAAAAAGGGGGTCGACAATGAGCAGTTCTTC. As protein: CATNKKGVDNEQFF. Full variable domain (missing parts from reference TRBV15 and TRBJ2-1): DAMVIQNPRYQVTQFGKPVTLSCSQTLNHNVMYWYQQKSSQAPKLLFHYYDKDFNNEADTPDNFQSRRPNTSFCFLDIRSPGLGDTAMYLCATNKKGVDNEQFFGPGTRLTVL.

This sequence joins TRBV11-2 and TRBJ2-2, with 7 nucleotides matching TRBD1. J gave up 10 bases and V 4 bases, and 15 bases lay outside the gene matches. CDR3 length: 16 residues. Germline CDR1 and CDR2: SGHAT and FQNNGV. The CDR3 nucleotides are TGTGCCAGCAGCTGCACCGGGACAGAGGGCCTGACGGAGCTGTTTTTT. The encoded protein is CASSCTGTEGLTELFF.

The rearrangement joins TRBV9 to TRBJ2-2; D gene uncertain. There are 14 residues in the CDR3. In germline, CDR1 is SGDLS, CDR2 YYNGEE. V was trimmed by 1 base and J by 4 bases, leaving 8 bases between them. The CDR3 here is CASSVLEFTGELFF. The CDR3 nucleotides read TGTGCCAGCAGCGTACTTGAGTTCACCGGGGAGCTGTTTTTT.

J is TRBJ2-5 and V is TRBV11-1, with 11 bases aligning to TRBD2. Germline CDR1 SGHAT, CDR2 FQDESV (reference sequence). The CDR3 sequence is 15 residues long. J gave up 4 bases and V 4 bases, and 5 bases lay outside the gene matches. The CDR3 loop reads CASSYSGRAGETQYF. For the CDR3, the DNA is TGTGCCAGCAGCTATAGCGGGAGGGCCGGAGAGACCCAGTACTTC. The full variable domain, in which reference TRBV11-1 and TRBJ2-5 provide the parts outside the CDR3, is EAEVAQSPRYKITEKSQAVAFWCDPISGHATLYWYRQILGQGPELLVQFQDESVVDDSQLPKDRFSAERLKGVDSTLKIQPAELGDSAMYLCASSYSGRAGETQYFGPGTRLLVL.

The chain uses TRBV7-6 and TRBJ2-3, with TRBD2 matching 7 bases. With 0 bases clipped from V and 4 bases from J, the junction kept 7 bases outside the gene matches. Germline CDR1 is SGHVS and CDR2 is FNYEAQ. CDR3 length: 16 amino acids. In DNA form, the CDR3 reads TGTGCCAGCAGCTTAGCGAGCGGGGTCGTAGCAGATACGCAGTATTTT. Protein sequence: CASSLASGVVADTQYF.

V is TRBV20-1 and J is TRBJ2-5; 8 positions agree with TRBD2. Germline CDR1 is DFQATT and CDR2 is SNEGSKA (reference sequence). The CDR3 covers 11 residues. With V trimmed by 4 bases and J by 7 bases, 2 bases remained unmatched. The CDR3 here is CSANGGGTQYF. CDR3 bases: TGCAGTGCTAACGGGGGGGGGACCCAGTACTTC.

The CDR3 sequence: CASSQDPRTPYEQYF. CDR3 bases: TGCGCCAGCAGCCAAGACCCCCGGACACCCTACGAGCAGTACTTC. This chain connects TRBV4-1 to TRBJ2-7; D is possibly TRBD1 (5 bases). The CDR3 consists of 15 residues. The germline V gene has CDR1 MGHRA and CDR2 YSYEKL. Trimming shortened V by 0 bases and J by 2 bases, and 11 bases separated the two germline ends.

V usage is TRBV6-1 and J usage is TRBJ2-3; 7 bases agree with TRBD2. Trimming removed 5 bases from V and 2 bases from J; junction bases left unmatched: 4. CDR1 and CDR2 (germline): MNHNS, SASEGT. The CDR3 consists of 14 residues. The CDR3 DNA sequence: TGTGCCAGCAGTCGAGGGAGGGACACAGATACGCAGTATTTT. Translating it yields CASSRGRDTDTQYF.